A selection of T cell receptor beta chains follows, all from one sample in a study of blood T cells in healthy people across ages. TCRdb independently ran MiXCR on the 5' RACE reads; one entry per CDR3 protein. The table lists about 1.6 million distinct CDR3 sequences, about 32% of them singletons, with approximately 11% in the top ten. The sequenced sample was blood. These receptors originate from a woman in her twenties or thirties in good health. The CDR3 runs from the conserved cysteine through the conserved F or W. The order of the fields is J gene, D gene, CDR3 length, V gene, clone size, CDR3 DNA, CDR3 protein. A D gene is named only where the DNA matches it firmly. The size entry is marked missing in some rows and otherwise reads once, few, many or a size class.

>TRBJ2-7|.|15|TRBV7-2|.
TGTGCCAGCAGCTTAAGGAGGAGTCCTAACTACGAGCAGTACTTC
CASSLRRSPNYEQYF
>TRBJ2-1|TRBD2|17|TRBV14|.
TGTGCCAGCAGCCAAGTTCCCCCCCGGGGGGCCTACAATGAGCAGTTCTTC
CASSQVPPRGAYNEQFF
>TRBJ2-7|.|12|TRBV7-9|few
TGTGCCAGCAGCCCCCAGTGGGGCGAGCAGTACTTC
CASSPQWGEQYF
>TRBJ2-6|TRBD1|18|TRBV28|.
TGTGCCAGCAGAGGGGGCCCTCTCGACGGGGCTGGGGCCAACGTCCTGACTTTC
CASRGGPLDGAGANVLTF
>TRBJ1-2|.|15|TRBV3-1|few
TGTGCCAGCAGCCAAGATCCCCAGGCGTCCTATGGCTACACCTTC
CASSQDPQASYGYTF
>TRBJ2-1|TRBD2|13|TRBV24-1|few
TGTGCCACCAGTGAGCGCGGGACTAGTGAGCAGTTCTTC
CATSERGTSEQFF
>TRBJ1-6|TRBD1|14|TRBV6-1|.
TGTGCCAGCATCATGGGACAGCTGAAATCACCCCTCCACTTT
CASIMGQLKSPLHF
>TRBJ2-7|TRBD2|14|TRBV4-1|many
TGCGCCAGCAGCCTGACTAGCGTGACCTACGAGCAGTACTTC
CASSLTSVTYEQYF
>TRBJ2-7|.|16|TRBV21-1|few
TGTGCCAGCAGCAAAGCGGTATCGACAGACCGCTACGAGCAGTACTTC
CASSKAVSTDRYEQYF
>TRBJ2-7|.|13|TRBV20-1|.
TGCAGTACTAGTTCTAACAGCAACTACGAGCAGTACTTC
CSTSSNSNYEQYF